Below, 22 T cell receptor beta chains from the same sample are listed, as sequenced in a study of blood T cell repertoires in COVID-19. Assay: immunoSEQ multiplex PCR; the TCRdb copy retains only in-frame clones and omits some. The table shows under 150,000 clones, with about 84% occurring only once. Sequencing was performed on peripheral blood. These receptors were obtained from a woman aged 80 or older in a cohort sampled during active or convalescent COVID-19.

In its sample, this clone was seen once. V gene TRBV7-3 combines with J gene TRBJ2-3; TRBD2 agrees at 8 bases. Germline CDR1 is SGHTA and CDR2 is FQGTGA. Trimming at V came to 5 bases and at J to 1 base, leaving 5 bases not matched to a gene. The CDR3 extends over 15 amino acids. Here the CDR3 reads CASSPARGGTDTQYF. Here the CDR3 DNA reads TGTGCCAGCAGCCCGGCGCGGGGGGGCACAGATACGCAGTATTTT.

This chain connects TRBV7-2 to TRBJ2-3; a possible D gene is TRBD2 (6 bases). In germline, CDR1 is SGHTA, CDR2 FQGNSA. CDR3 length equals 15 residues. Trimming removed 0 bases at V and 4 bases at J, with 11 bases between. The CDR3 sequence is CASSLAPSEADTQYF. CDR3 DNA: TGTGCCAGCAGCTTAGCTCCTAGCGAGGCAGATACGCAGTATTTT.

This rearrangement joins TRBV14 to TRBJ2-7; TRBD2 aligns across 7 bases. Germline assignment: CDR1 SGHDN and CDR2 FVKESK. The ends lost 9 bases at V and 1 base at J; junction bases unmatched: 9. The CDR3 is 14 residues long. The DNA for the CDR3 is TGTGCCAGACCCGATGCGGGGGAGTCCTACGAGCAGTACTTC. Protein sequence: CARPDAGESYEQYF. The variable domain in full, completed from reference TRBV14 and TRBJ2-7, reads EAGVTQFPSHSVIEKGQTVTLRCDPISGHDNLYWYRRVMGKEIKFLLHFVKESKQDESGMPNNRFLAERTGGTYSTLKVQPAELEDSGVYFCARPDAGESYEQYFGPGTRLTVT.

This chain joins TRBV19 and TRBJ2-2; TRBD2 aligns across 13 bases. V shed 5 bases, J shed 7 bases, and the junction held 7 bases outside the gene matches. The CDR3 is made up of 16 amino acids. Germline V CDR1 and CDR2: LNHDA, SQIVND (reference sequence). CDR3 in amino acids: CASSSSTSGGFGELFF. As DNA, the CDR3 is TGTGCCAGTAGTTCTTCGACTAGCGGGGGGTTCGGGGAGCTGTTTTTT.

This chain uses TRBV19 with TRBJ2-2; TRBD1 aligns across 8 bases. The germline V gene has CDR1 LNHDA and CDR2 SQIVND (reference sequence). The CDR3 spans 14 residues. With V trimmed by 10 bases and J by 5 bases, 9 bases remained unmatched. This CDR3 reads CATRGRGQTGELFF. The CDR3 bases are TGTGCCACCAGAGGCAGGGGGCAGACCGGGGAGCTGTTTTTT.

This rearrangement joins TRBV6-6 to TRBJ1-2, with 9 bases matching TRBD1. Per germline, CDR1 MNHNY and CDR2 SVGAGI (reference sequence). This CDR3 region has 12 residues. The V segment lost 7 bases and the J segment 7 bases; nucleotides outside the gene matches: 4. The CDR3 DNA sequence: TGTGCCAGCACCGCGGACAGGGGTGGCTACACCTTC. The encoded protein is CASTADRGGYTF.

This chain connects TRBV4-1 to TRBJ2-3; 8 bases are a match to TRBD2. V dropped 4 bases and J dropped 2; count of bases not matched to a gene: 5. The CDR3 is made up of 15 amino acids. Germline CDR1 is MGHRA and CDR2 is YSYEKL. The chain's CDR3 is CASSPSGGTTDTQYF. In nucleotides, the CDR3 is TGCGCCAGCAGCCCGAGCGGGGGAACCACAGATACGCAGTATTTT.

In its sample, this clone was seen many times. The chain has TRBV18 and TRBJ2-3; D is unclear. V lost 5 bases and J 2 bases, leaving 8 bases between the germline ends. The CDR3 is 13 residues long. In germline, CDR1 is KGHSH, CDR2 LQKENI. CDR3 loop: CASSTTLTDTQYF. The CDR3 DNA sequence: TGTGCCAGCTCAACTACCCTCACAGATACGCAGTATTTT.

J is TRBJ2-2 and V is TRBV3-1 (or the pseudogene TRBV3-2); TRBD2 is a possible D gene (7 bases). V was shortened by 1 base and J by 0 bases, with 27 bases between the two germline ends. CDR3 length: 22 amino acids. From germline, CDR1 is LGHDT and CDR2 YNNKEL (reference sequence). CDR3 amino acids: CASSQVKVRGGGPQTNTGELFF. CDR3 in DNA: TGTGCCAGCAGCCAAGTCAAGGTTAGAGGCGGGGGCCCTCAAACGAACACCGGGGAGCTGTTTTTT.

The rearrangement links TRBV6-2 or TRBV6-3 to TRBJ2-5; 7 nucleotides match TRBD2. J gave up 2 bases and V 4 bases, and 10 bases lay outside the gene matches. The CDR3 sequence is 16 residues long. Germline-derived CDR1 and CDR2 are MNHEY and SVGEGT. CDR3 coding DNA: TGTGCCAGCAGTTGGGGGGGGAAGCGGGGTCAAGAGACCCAGTACTTC. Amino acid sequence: CASSWGGKRGQETQYF.

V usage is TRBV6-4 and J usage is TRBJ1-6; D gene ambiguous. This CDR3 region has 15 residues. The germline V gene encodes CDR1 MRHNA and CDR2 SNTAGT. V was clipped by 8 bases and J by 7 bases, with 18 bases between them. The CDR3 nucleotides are TGTGCCAGCCAAACACAGACCGGGAGGAATTCACCCCTCCACTTT. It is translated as CASQTQTGRNSPLHF.

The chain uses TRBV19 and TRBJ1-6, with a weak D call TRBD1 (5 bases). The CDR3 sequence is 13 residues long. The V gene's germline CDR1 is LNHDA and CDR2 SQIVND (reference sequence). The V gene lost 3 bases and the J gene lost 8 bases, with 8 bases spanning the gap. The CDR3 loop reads CASSIRGDSPLHF. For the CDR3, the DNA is TGTGCCAGTAGTATTCGGGGGGATTCACCCCTCCACTTT.

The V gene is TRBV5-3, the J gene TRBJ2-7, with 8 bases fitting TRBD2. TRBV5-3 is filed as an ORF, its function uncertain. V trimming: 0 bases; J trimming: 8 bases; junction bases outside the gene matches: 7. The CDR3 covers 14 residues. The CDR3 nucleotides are TGTGCCAGAAGCTTGGGACGGGGGGGCGTACAGCAGTACGTC. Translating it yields CARSLGRGGVQQYV.

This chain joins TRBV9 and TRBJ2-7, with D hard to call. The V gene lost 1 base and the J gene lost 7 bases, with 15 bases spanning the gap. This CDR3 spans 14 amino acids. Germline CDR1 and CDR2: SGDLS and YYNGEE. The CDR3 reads CASSVSLVWSEQYV. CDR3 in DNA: TGTGCCAGCAGCGTAAGTCTAGTTTGGTCGGAGCAGTACGTC.

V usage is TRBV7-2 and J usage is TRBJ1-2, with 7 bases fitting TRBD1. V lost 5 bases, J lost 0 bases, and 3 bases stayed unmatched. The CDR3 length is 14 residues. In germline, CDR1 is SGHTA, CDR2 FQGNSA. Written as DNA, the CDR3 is TGTGCCAGCAGCCAAGGGACAGCTAACTATGGCTACACCTTC. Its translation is CASSQGTANYGYTF.

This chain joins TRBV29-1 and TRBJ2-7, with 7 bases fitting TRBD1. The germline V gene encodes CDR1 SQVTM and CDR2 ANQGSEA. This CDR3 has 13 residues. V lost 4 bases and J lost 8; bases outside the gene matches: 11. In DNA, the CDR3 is TGCAGCGTTGTTCCGGGGACAGAGGATCAGCAGTACTTC. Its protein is CSVVPGTEDQQYF.

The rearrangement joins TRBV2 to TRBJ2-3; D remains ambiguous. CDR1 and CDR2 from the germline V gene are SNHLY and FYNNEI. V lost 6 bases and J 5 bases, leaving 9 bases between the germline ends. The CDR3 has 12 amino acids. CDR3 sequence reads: CASRTGKDTQYF. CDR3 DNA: TGTGCCAGCAGGACTGGTAAAGATACGCAGTATTTT. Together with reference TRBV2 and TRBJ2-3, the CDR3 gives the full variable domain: EPEVTQTPSHQVTQMGQEVILRCVPISNHLYFYWYRQILGQKVEFLVSFYNNEISEKSEIFDDQFSVERPDGSNFTLKIRSTKLEDSAMYFCASRTGKDTQYFGPGTRLTVL.

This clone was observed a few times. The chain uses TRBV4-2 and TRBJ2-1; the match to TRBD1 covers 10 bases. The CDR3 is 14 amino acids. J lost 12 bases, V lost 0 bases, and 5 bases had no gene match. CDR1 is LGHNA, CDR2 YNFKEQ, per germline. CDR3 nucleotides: TGTGCCAGCAGCCAAGATCGACGGGACAGGGGGCAGTTCTTC. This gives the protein CASSQDRRDRGQFF.

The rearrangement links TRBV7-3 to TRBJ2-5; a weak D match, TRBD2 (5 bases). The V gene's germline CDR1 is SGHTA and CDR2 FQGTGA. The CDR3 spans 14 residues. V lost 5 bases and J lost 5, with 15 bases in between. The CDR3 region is CASSRAGPGETQYF. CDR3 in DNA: TGTGCCAGCAGCCGCGCCGGACCGGGGGAGACCCAGTACTTC.

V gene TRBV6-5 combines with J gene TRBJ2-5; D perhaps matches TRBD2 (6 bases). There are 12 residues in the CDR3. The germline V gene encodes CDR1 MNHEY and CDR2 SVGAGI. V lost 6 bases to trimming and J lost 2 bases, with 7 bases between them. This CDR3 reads CASRGLQETQYF. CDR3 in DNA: TGTGCCAGCAGGGGACTTCAAGAGACCCAGTACTTC.

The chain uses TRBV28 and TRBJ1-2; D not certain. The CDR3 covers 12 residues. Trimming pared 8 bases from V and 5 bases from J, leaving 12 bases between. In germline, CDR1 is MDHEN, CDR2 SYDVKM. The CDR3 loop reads CASEGIIYGYTF. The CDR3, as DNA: TGTGCCAGCGAGGGAATTATATATGGCTACACCTTC.

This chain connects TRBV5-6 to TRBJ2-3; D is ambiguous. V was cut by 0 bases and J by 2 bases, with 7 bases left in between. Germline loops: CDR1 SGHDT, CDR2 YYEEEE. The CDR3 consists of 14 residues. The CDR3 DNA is TGTGCCAGCAGCTTGGGGCAGATCACAGATACGCAGTATTTT. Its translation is CASSLGQITDTQYF.